The sequence of this T cell receptor (beta chain) was determined in a study of OX40 agonist ivuxolimab in advanced cancers. Study in general: Patients received the agonistic anti-OX40 (CD134) antibody ivuxolimab. Dose-escalation patients had hepatocellular carcinoma, melanoma, renal cell or head and neck cancer.

TCRdb's copy holds only in-frame clones and misses some; the assay was immunoSEQ multiplex PCR. Counted here are 35,000 or so clones, around 90% occurring once; the ten biggest clones make up approximately 9.7%. This clone was observed once. At the DNA level, this CDR3 is encoded by other sequences in the same sample as well. CDR1 is SGDLS and CDR2 is YYNGEE in the germline V gene. The CDR3 contains 14 residues. V shed 0 bases and J 2 bases; nucleotides not matched to a gene: 2. Blood specimens came from baseline, cycle 4 day 1, and cycle 7 day 1. Here the sequenced sample was CD4+ or CD8+ T cells sorted from blood, taken in a trial of the OX40 agonist ivuxolimab. The origin of this receptor is an adult with an advanced solid tumor such as melanoma, head and neck, liver or kidney cancer. The genes are TRBV9 and TRBJ2-7, with 7 positions matching TRBD1. The DNA of the CDR3 is TGTGCCAGCAGCGTAGGACAGGGAGCCTACGAGCAGTACTTC. This encodes CASSVGQGAYEQYF. Together with reference TRBV9 and TRBJ2-7, the CDR3 gives the full variable domain: DSGVTQTPKHLITATGQRVTLRCSPRSGDLSVYWYQQSLDQGLQFLIQYYNGEERAKGNILERFSAQQFPDLHSELNLSSLELGDSALYFCASSVGQGAYEQYFGPGTRLTVT.